The 5 T cell receptor beta chains below come from one sample, sequenced in a study of cytomegalovirus exposure and HLA in healthy donors. PCR primers comprised 60 Vbeta and 13 Jbeta primers. This table comes from immunoSEQ multiplex PCR, and its TCRdb copy is limited to in-frame clones, with some not included. The sample records 100,000 or so clones, around 77% being singletons. Material for sequencing was PBMCs. The receptors derive from a man aged 40-55 years in good health and CMV-seropositive.

CDR3 region: CASSLHQGPLREQYF. CDR3 nucleotides: TGTGCCAGCAGCCTGCACCAGGGGCCCCTACGCGAGCAGTACTTC. The chain couples TRBV7-4 to TRBJ2-7, with TRBD1 as a possible D gene (6 bases). CDR3 length equals 15 residues. The V end lost 5 bases, the J end lost 6 bases, and 20 bases lay between the germline ends. Germline lookup yields CDR1 SGHVT and CDR2 SQSDAQ.

The rearrangement links TRBV4-3 to TRBJ1-2; 10 bases map to TRBD1. CDR1 is LGHNA and CDR2 is YSLEER in the germline V gene. The CDR3 runs to 15 residues. Trimming at V came to 4 bases and at J to 2 bases, leaving 4 bases not matched to a gene. For the CDR3, the DNA is TGCGCCAGCAGCCTCCGGGACAGGGGCAACTATGGCTACACCTTC. This sequence encodes CASSLRDRGNYGYTF.

The CDR3 reads CAISERLDGSTDTQYF. For the CDR3, the DNA is TGTGCCATCAGTGAACGACTTGACGGCAGCACAGATACGCAGTATTTT. The V and J genes are TRBV10-3 and TRBJ2-3, with D unresolved. Germline V gene lookup returns CDR1 ENHRY and CDR2 SYGVKD. The V and J ends lost 3 bases and 0 bases respectively, with 13 bases between them. The CDR3 runs to 16 residues.

The V gene is TRBV29-1, the J gene TRBJ1-2, with 10 bases identical to TRBD1. Germline V lookup: CDR1 SQVTM, CDR2 ANQGSEA. With 7 bases clipped from V and 7 bases from J, the junction kept 12 bases outside the gene matches. The CDR3 loop spans 14 amino acids. The CDR3 nucleotides are TGCAGCGGCGAACGAGCGGACAGGGGGGGTGGCTACACCTTC. This encodes CSGERADRGGGYTF.

This chain joins TRBV28 and TRBJ2-1, with 9 bases identical to TRBD1. Germline V gene data show CDR1 as MDHEN and CDR2 as SYDVKM. J gave up 9 bases and V 11 bases, and 14 bases lay outside the gene matches. This CDR3 region has 14 residues. The CDR3 coding sequence is TGTGCCTCCCTCCGGGACAGGGTTTCGCGTGAGCAGTTCTTC. Translation: CASLRDRVSREQFF.